The T cell receptor beta chain described here comes from a study of OX40 agonist ivuxolimab in advanced cancers. Study in general: Partial responses were achieved by three patients: one hepatocellular carcinoma, two cutaneous melanoma. Findings and limits, study-wide: Expansion of clones was among the lowest in partial responders at 0.1-3.0 mg/kg.

Clones were sequenced by immunoSEQ multiplex PCR, and TCRdb holds only the in-frame ones, with some missing. The data show roughly 50,000 clones, around 83% seen once. For this clone: Its antigen is unidentified.

CDR1 and CDR2 from the germline V gene are MNHNY and SVGAGI (reference sequence). Trimming left V 5 bases short and J 5 bases short, with 16 bases between. This CDR3 has 14 residues. The TCR sequence derives from an adult with an advanced solid tumor such as melanoma, head and neck, liver or kidney cancer. The chain joins TRBV6-6 to TRBJ2-7, with D unclear. This specimen was CD4+ or CD8+ T cells sorted from blood, taken in a trial of the OX40 agonist ivuxolimab. DNA of the CDR3: TGTGCCAGCAGTCCGGATCCCCGAACCGACGAGCAGTACTTC. Its protein is CASSPDPRTDEQYF.